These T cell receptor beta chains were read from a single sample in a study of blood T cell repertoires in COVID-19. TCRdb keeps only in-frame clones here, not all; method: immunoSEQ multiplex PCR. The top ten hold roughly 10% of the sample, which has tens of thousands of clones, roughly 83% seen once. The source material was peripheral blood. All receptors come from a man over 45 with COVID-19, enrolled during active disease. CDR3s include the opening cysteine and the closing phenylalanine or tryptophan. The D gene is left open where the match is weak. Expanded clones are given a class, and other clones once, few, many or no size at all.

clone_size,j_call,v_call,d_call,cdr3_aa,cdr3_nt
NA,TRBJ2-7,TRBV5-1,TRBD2,CASSLGLAGRAYEQYF,TGCGCCAGCAGCTTGGGACTAGCGGGGCGTGCCTACGAGCAGTACTTC
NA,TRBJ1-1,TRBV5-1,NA,CASSPGGLNTEAFF,TGCGCCAGCAGCCCGGGCGGGCTGAACACTGAAGCTTTCTTT
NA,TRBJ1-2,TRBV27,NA,CASSLSVGEGYTF,TGTGCCAGCAGTTTAAGCGTCGGTGAAGGCTACACCTTC
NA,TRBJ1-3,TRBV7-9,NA,CASSASLGTHGNTIYF,TGTGCCAGCAGCGCGAGCCTAGGGACACATGGAAACACCATATATTTT
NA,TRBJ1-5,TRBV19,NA,CASNFLAASNQPQHF,TGTGCCAGCAACTTCCTGGCGGCTAGCAATCAGCCCCAGCATTTT
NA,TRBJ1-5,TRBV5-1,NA,CASSLDPYSNQPQHF,TGCGCCAGCAGCTTGGATCCTTATAGCAATCAGCCCCAGCATTTT
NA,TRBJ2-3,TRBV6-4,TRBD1,CASSPDRGTDTQYF,TGTGCCAGCAGTCCGGACAGGGGCACAGATACGCAGTATTTT
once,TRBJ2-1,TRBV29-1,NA,CSAASYNEQFF,TGCAGCGCCGCGAGCTACAATGAGCAGTTCTTC
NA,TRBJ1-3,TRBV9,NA,CASSTPGSGNTIYF,TGTGCCAGCAGCACTCCAGGCTCTGGAAACACCATATATTTT
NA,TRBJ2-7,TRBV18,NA,CASSSTTPPNEQYF,TGTGCCAGCTCATCGACTACCCCTCCTAACGAGCAGTACTTC
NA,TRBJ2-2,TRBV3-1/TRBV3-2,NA,CASSQRLAIGTGELFF,TGTGCCAGCAGCCAACGGCTAGCGATAGGAACCGGGGAGCTGTTTTTT
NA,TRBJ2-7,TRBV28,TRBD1,CASSRGTGGEYEQYF,TGTGCCAGCAGTAGAGGGACAGGGGGCGAATACGAGCAGTACTTC
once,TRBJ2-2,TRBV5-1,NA,CASSSRETGELFF,TGCGCCAGCAGCTCCAGGGAAACCGGGGAGCTGTTTTTT
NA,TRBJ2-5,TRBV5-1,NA,CASRPGVGETQYF,TGCGCCAGTAGACCCGGGGTGGGAGAGACCCAGTACTTC
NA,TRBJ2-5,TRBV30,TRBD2,CAWSVPTGTSGETQYF,TGTGCCTGGAGTGTACCCACGGGGACTAGTGGAGAGACCCAGTACTTC
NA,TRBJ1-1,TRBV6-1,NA,CASCDRSMNTEAFF,TGTGCCAGCTGTGATCGGAGCATGAACACTGAAGCTTTCTTT
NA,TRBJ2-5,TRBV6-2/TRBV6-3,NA,CASSPDSPYPPAQYF,TGTGCCAGCAGCCCTGACAGCCCCTATCCCCCGGCCCAGTACTTC
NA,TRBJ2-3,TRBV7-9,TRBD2,CASSLVLAGGPDTQYF,TGTGCCAGCAGCTTGGTTCTAGCGGGAGGTCCAGATACGCAGTATTTT
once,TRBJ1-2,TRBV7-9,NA,CASMFPTGQGYGYTF,TGTGCCAGCATGTTCCCGACGGGACAAGGCTATGGCTACACCTTC
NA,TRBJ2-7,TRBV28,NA,CASSTLGAGTYEQYF,TGTGCCAGCAGCACACTCGGGGCGGGAACCTACGAGCAGTACTTC
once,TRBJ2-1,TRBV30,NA,CAWTRIPQGRYYNEQFF,TGTGCCTGGACCCGCATCCCCCAGGGGAGATACTACAATGAGCAGTTCTTC
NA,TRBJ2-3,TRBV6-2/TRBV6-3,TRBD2,CASSSPLAGHTDTQYF,TGTGCCAGCAGTTCTCCTCTAGCGGGACACACAGATACGCAGTATTTT
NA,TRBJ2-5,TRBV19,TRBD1,CASSLTGGTETQYF,TGTGCCAGTAGCCTGACAGGGGGCACGGAGACCCAGTACTTC
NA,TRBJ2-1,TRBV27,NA,CASSLGIWRVDNEQFF,TGTGCCAGCAGTTTAGGCATATGGCGGGTAGACAATGAGCAGTTCTTC
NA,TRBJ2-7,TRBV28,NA,CASSSVAAARLYEQYF,TGTGCCAGCAGTAGTGTCGCGGCCGCCCGTCTCTACGAGCAGTACTTC
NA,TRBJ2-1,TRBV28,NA,CASRDRGRTSGPAYNEQFF,TGTGCCAGCAGGGACAGGGGGCGGACTAGCGGGCCTGCCTACAATGAGCAGTTCTTC
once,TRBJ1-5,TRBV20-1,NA,CSASRGSNQPQHF,TGCAGTGCTAGTCGGGGTAGCAATCAGCCCCAGCATTTT